Listed below are T cell receptor beta chains from one sample, sequenced in a study of blood T cells in healthy people across ages. One entry per CDR3 protein results from TCRdb running MiXCR on the 5' RACE reads. The table lists some 730,000 distinct CDR3 sequences, 22% of them singletons. The sequenced sample consisted of blood. The receptors were sampled from a man in his 70s in good health. The CDR3 runs from the conserved cysteine through the conserved F or W. D genes are given only for firm matches. A row's size may be missing; if present it is once, few, many or a size class.

>TRBD1|many|TRBJ2-1|TRBV27|15
TGTGCCAGCAGTTTTGACAGGGGGCCCTACAATGAGCAGTTCTTC
CASSFDRGPYNEQFF
>.|many|TRBJ1-4|TRBV19|13
TGTGCCAGCAGTTTGGGATCGAATGAAAAACTGTTTTTT
CASSLGSNEKLFF
>TRBD2|.|TRBJ2-1|TRBV7-9|18
TGTGCCAGCAGCTTAGGATTGACGGGACTAGCGGGTTACAATGAGCAGTTCTTC
CASSLGLTGLAGYNEQFF
>.|.|TRBJ2-7|TRBV5-1|15
TGCGCCAGCAGCTTGGTGACGCAGAGCTCCTACGAGCAGTACTTC
CASSLVTQSSYEQYF
>TRBD1|.|TRBJ2-3|TRBV12-3/TRBV12-4|15
TGTGCCAGCAGTCCGGGGACAGGGGGCATAGATACGCAGTATTTT
CASSPGTGGIDTQYF
>.|many|TRBJ2-1|TRBV9|15
TGTGCCAGCAGCCCCTCTGCGGGACTTATAGATGAGCAGTTCTTC
CASSPSAGLIDEQFF
>.|few|TRBJ1-2|TRBV7-9|15
TGTGCCAGCAGCTTAGGGGGCAGACCTCTCTATGGCTACACCTTC
CASSLGGRPLYGYTF
>.|few|TRBJ2-2|TRBV2|15
TGTGCCAGCTCCCTCAGGGTATCGGGGACCGGGGAGCTGTTTTTT
CASSLRVSGTGELFF
>.|few|TRBJ1-2|TRBV3-1|16
TGTGCCAGCAGCCAAGGTCGGGACAAGGGACTCTATGGCTACACCTTC
CASSQGRDKGLYGYTF
>TRBD2|few|TRBJ2-1|TRBV24-1|15
TGTGCCACCAGTGTGATAGCGGGAACCTACAATGAGCAGTTCTTC
CATSVIAGTYNEQFF
>.|few|TRBJ2-3|TRBV10-3|14
TGTGCCATCAGCAGACAGGCAAACACAGATACGCAGTATTTT
CAISRQANTDTQYF
>.|few|TRBJ1-2|TRBV7-2|14
TGTGCCAGCAGCTCTTACCGGGCCTTCTATGGCTACACCTTC
CASSSYRAFYGYTF
>TRBD2|.|TRBJ2-5|TRBV10-3|13
TGTGCCATCAGTTGGACTAGCGGCGAGACCCAGTACTTC
CAISWTSGETQYF